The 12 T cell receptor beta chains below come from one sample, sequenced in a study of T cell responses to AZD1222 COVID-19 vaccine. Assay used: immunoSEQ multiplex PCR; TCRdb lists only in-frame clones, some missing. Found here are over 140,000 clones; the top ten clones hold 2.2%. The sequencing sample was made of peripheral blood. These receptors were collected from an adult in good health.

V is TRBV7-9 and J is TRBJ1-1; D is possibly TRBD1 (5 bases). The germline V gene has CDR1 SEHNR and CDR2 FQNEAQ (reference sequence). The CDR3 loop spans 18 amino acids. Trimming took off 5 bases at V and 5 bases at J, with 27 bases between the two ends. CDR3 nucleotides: TGTGCCAGCAGCCCGAATTTGGGACCGGCACAATCAAGGACTGAAGCTTTCTTT. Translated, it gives CASSPNLGPAQSRTEAFF.

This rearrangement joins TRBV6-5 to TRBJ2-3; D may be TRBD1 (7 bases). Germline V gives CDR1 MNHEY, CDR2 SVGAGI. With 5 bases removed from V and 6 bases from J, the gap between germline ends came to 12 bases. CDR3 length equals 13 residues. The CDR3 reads CASSNPGGDTQYF. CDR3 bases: TGTGCCAGCAGTAACCCAGGGGGGGATACGCAGTATTTT.

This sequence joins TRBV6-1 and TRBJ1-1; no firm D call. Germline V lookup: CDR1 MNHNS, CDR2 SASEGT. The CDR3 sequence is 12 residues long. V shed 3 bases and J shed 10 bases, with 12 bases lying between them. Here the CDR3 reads CASSDPGRGAFF. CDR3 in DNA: TGTGCCAGCAGTGACCCCGGGCGGGGAGCTTTCTTT.

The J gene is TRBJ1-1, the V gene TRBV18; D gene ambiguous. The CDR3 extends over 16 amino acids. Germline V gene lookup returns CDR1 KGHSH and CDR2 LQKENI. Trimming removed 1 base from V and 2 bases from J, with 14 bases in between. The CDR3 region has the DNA TGTGCCAGCTCACCACGAACCGCCCGGGGAAACACTGAAGCTTTCTTT. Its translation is CASSPRTARGNTEAFF.

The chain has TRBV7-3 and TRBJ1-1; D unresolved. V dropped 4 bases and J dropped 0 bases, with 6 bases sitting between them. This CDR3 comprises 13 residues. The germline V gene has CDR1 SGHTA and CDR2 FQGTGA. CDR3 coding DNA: TGTGCCAGCAGCTCCTCGATGAACACTGAAGCTTTCTTT. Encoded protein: CASSSSMNTEAFF.

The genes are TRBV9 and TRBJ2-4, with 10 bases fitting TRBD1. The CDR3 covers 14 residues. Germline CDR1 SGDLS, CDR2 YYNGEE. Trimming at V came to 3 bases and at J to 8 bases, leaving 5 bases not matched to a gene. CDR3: CASSARDRGYIQYF. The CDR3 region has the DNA TGTGCCAGCAGCGCACGGGACAGGGGTTACATTCAGTACTTC.

The chain's CDR3 is CASSIKTGDTQYF. The CDR3 bases are TGTGCCAGCAGCATCAAGACAGGGGATACGCAGTATTTT. The chain is built from TRBV13 and TRBJ2-3, with TRBD1 matching over 7 bases. This CDR3 contains 13 residues. V shed 5 bases, J shed 6 bases, and the junction held 5 bases outside the gene matches. Germline V gene lookup returns CDR1 PRHDT and CDR2 FYEKMQ (reference sequence).

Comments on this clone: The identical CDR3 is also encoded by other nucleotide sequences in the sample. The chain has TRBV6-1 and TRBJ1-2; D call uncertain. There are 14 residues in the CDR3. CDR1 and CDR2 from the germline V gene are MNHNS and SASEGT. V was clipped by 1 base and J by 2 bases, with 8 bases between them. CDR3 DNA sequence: TGTGCCAGCAGTGAAGGGCCGGGAAACTATGGCTACACCTTC. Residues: CASSEGPGNYGYTF.

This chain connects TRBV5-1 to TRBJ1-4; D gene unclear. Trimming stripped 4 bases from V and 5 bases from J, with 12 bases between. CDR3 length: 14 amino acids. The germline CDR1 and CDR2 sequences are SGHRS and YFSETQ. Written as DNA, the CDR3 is TGCGCCAGCAGCACCTTAGGTGTGAATGAAAAACTGTTTTTT. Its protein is CASSTLGVNEKLFF.

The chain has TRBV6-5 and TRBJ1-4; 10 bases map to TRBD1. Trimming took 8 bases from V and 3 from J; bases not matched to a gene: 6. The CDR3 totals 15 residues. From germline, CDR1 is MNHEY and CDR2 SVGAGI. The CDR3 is CASRGTGESNEKLFF. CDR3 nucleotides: TGTGCCAGCCGGGGGACAGGGGAGTCTAATGAAAAACTGTTTTTT.

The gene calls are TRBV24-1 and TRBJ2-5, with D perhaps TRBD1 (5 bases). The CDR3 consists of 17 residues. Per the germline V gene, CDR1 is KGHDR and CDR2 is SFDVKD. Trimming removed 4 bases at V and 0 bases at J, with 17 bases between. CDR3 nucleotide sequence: TGTGCCACCAGTGACTCCGGCCGGACAAAGGACCAAGAGACCCAGTACTTC. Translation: CATSDSGRTKDQETQYF.

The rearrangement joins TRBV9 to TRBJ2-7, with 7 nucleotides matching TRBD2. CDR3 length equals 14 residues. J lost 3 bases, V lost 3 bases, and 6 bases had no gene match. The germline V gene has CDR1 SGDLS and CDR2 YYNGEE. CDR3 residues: CASSDGLEGYEQYF. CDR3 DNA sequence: TGTGCCAGCAGCGACGGACTAGAGGGCTACGAGCAGTACTTC.